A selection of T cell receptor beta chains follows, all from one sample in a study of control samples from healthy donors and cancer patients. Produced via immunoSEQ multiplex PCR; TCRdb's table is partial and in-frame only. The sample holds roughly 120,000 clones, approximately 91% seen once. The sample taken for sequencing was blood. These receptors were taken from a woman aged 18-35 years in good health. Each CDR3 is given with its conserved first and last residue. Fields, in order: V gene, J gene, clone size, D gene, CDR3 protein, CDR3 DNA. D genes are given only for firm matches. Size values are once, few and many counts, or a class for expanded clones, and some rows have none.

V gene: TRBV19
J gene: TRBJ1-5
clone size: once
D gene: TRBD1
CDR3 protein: CASSTKQGSLNQPQHF
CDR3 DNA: TGTGCCAGTAGTACTAAACAGGGGTCCCTCAATCAGCCCCAGCATTTT

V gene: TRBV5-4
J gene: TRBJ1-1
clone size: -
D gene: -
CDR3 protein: CASSLASSRGTEAFF
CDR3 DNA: TGTGCCAGCAGCTTGGCTTCTTCCAGGGGCACTGAAGCTTTCTTT

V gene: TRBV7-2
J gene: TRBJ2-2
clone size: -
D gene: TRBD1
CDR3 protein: CASSLGGQGGTGELFF
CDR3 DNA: TGTGCCAGCAGCTTAGGGGGACAGGGAGGCACCGGGGAGCTGTTTTTT

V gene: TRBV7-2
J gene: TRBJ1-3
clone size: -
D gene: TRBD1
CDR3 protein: CASSFTGGSGNTIYF
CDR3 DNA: TGTGCCAGCAGCTTCACAGGGGGCTCTGGAAACACCATATATTTT

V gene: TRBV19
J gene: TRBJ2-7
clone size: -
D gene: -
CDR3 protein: CASSIQGNLRSEQYF
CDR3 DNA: TGTGCCAGTAGTATCCAGGGGAATCTGCGCTCCGAGCAGTACTTC

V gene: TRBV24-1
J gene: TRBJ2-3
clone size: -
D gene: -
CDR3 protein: CATSDLGGGTDTQYF
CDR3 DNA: TGTGCCACCAGTGATTTGGGCGGGGGCACAGATACGCAGTATTTT

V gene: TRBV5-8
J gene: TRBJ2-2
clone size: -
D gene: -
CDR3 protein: CASSPFTGELFF
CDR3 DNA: TGTGCCAGCAGCCCCTTTACCGGGGAGCTGTTTTTT

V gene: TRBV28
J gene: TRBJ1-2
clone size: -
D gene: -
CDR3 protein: CASSLTTGHYGYTF
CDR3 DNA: TGTGCCAGCAGTTTAACCACAGGGCACTATGGCTACACCTTC

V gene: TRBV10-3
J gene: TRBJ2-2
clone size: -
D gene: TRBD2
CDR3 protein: CAISDSGGRSGELFF
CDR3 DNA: TGTGCCATCAGTGATTCGGGGGGGCGATCCGGGGAGCTGTTTTTT

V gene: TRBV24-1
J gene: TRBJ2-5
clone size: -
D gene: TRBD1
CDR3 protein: CATRQGAWETQYF
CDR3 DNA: TGTGCCACCAGACAGGGGGCCTGGGAGACCCAGTACTTC

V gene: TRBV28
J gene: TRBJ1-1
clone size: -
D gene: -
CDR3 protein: CASSPHGMNTEAFF
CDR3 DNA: TGTGCCAGCAGCCCGCATGGGATGAACACTGAAGCTTTCTTT

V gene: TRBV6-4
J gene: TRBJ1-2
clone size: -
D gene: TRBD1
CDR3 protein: CANRQGPLLDGYTF
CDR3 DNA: TGTGCCAACAGACAGGGGCCCCTCCTTGATGGCTACACCTTC

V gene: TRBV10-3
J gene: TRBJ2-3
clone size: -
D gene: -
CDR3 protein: CATGKEPDTQYF
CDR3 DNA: TGTGCCACGGGTAAGGAGCCAGATACGCAGTATTTT

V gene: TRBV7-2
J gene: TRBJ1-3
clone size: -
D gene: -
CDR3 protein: CASSLDRGKGNTIYF
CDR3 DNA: TGTGCCAGCAGCTTAGATCGGGGGAAAGGAAACACCATATATTTT

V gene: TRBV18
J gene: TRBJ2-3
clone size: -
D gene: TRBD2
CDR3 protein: CASSPPIASGRVTQYF
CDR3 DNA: TGTGCCAGCTCACCACCGATTGCTAGCGGGAGAGTTACGCAGTATTTT

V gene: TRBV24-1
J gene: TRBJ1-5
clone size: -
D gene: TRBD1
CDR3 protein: CATSDGQANSNQPQHF
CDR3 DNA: TGTGCCACCAGTGATGGACAGGCCAATAGCAATCAGCCCCAGCATTTT

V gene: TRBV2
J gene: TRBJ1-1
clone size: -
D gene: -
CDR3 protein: CASRFGNTEAFF
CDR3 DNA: TGTGCCAGCCGCTTTGGAAACACTGAAGCTTTCTTT

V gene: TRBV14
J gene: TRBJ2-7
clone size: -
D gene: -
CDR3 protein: CASSQVGSGGGYEQYF
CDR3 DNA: TGTGCCAGCAGCCAAGTTGGGAGCGGAGGCGGGTACGAGCAGTACTTC

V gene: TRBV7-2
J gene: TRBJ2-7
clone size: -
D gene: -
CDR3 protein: CASSRAGGPYEQYF
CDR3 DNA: TGTGCCAGCAGCCGGGCTGGGGGGCCCTACGAGCAGTACTTC

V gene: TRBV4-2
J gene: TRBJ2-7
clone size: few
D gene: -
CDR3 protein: CASSQAGVEQYF
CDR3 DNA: TGTGCCAGCAGCCAAGCTGGGGTCGAGCAGTACTTC

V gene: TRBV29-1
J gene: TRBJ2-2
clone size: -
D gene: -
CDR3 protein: CSVDTGYGVTGELFF
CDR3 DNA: TGCAGCGTCGATACAGGGTACGGGGTCACCGGGGAGCTGTTTTTT

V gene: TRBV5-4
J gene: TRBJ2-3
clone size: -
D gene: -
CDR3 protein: CASSRTLAPQFDTQYF
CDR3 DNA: TGTGCCAGCAGCCGAACACTAGCTCCCCAGTTCGATACGCAGTATTTT

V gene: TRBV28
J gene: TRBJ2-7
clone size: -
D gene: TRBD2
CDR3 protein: CASSHSASGYEQYF
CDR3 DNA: TGTGCCAGCAGTCATTCCGCTAGCGGGTACGAGCAGTACTTC

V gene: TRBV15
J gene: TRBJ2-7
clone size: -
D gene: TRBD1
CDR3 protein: CATSRVGTGDYEQYF
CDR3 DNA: TGTGCCACCAGCAGAGTAGGGACAGGGGACTACGAGCAGTACTTC

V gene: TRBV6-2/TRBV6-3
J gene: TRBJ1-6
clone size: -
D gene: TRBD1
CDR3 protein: CASSFSLPGQDNSPLHF
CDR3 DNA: TGTGCCAGCAGTTTCTCCCTCCCGGGACAGGATAATTCACCCCTCCACTTT

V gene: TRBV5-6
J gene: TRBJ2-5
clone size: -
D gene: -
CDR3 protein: CASSLYWTDQETQYF
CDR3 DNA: TGTGCCAGCAGCTTGTACTGGACAGACCAAGAGACCCAGTACTTC

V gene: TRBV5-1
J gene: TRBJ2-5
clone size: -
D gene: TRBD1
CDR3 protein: CASSLDATGRETQYF
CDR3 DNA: TGCGCCAGCAGCTTGGATGCGACAGGGAGAGAGACCCAGTACTTC